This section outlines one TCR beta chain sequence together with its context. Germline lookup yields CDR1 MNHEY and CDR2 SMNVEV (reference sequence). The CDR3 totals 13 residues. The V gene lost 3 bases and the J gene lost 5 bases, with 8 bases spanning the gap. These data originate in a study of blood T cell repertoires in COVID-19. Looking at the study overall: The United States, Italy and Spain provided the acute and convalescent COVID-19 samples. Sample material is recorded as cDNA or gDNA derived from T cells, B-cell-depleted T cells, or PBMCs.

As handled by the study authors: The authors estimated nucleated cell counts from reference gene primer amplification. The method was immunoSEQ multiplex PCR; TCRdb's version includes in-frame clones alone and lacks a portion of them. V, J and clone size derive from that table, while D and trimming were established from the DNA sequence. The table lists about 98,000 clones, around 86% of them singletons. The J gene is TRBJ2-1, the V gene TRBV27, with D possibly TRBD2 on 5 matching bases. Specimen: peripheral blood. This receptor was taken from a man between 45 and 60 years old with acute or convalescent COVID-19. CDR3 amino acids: CASSFGGDNEQFF. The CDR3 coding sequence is TGTGCCAGCAGTTTCGGAGGCGACAATGAGCAGTTCTTC.